This T cell receptor beta chain was recorded in a study of blood T cell repertoires in COVID-19. The table came from immunoSEQ multiplex PCR; TCRdb's copy has only in-frame clones and leaves some out. This sample carries roughly 250,000 clones, about 86% of them seen once, and the ten largest clones take about 4.4%. The CDR3 is made up of 14 amino acids. Germline assignment: CDR1 SGHTS and CDR2 YDEGEE. V gave up 2 bases and J gave up 0 bases, with 8 bases separating them. Sequenced input: peripheral blood. The chain is built from TRBV5-8 and TRBJ2-5; D gene uncertain. The receptor was derived from a man aged 45-60 years with active or convalescent COVID-19. Written as DNA, the CDR3 is TGTGCCAGCAGCTTTGGAGCCAACCAAGAGACCCAGTACTTC. Amino acid sequence: CASSFGANQETQYF.